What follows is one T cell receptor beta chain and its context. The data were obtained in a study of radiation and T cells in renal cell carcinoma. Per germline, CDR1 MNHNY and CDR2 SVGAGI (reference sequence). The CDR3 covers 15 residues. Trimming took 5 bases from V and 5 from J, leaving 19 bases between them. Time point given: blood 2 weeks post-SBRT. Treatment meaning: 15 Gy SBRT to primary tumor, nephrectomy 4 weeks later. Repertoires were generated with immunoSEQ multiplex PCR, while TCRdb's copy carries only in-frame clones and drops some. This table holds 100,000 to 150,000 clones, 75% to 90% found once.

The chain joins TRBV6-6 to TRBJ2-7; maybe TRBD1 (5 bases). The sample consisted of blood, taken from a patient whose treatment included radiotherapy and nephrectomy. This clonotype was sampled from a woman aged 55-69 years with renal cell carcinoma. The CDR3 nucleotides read TGTGCCAGCAGTGCCGGACCAGGGCATGGGAACGAGCAGTACTTC. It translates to CASSAGPGHGNEQYF.